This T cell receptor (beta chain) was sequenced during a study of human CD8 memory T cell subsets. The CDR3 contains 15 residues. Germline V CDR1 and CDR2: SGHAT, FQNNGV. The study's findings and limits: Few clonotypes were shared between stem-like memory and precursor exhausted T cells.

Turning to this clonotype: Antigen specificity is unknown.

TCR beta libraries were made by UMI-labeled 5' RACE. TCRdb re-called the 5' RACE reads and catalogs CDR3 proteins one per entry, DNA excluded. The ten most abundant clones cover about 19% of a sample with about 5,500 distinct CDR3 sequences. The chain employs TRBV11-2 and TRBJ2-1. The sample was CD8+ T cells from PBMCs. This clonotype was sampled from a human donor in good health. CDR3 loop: CASSLNSGGYNEQFF. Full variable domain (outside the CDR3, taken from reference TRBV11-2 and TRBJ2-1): EAGVAQSPRYKIIEKRQSVAFWCNPISGHATLYWYQQILGQGPKLLIQFQNNGVVDDSQLPKDRFSAERLKGVDSTLKIQPAKLEDSAVYLCASSLNSGGYNEQFFGPGTRLTVL.